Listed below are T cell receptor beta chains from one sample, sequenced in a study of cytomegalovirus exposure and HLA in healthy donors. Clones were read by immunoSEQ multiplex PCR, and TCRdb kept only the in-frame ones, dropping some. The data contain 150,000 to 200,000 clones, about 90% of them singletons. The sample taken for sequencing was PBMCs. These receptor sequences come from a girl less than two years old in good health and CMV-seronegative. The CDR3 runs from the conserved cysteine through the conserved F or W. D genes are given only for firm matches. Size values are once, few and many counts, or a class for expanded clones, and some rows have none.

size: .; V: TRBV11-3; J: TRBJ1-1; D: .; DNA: TGTGCCAGCAGCTTACAGGGGACCAACACTGAAGCTTTCTTT; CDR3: CASSLQGTNTEAFF
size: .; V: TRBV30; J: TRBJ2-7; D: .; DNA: TGTGCCTGGTCAGGGCCCTCCTACGAGCAGTACTTC; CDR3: CAWSGPSYEQYF
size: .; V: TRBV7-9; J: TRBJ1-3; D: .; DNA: TGTGCCAGCAGCTTCACTCCTTCCTCTGGAAACACCATATATTTT; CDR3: CASSFTPSSGNTIYF
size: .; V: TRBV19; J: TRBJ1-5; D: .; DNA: TGTGCCAGTAGTAATGAGGGTCAGCCCCAGCATTTT; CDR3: CASSNEGQPQHF
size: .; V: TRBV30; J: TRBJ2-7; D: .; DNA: TGTGCCTGGAGTTCCCCGGGAGCGGGTTTCTACGAGCAGTACTTC; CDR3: CAWSSPGAGFYEQYF
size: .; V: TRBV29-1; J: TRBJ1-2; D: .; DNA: TGCAGCGTTGATGGGTGGGGAGATGGCTACACCTTC; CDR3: CSVDGWGDGYTF
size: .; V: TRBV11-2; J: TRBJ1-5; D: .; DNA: TGTGCCAGCAGCTTAGATGCGCAGGGGAATCCGGGACAGCCCCAGCATTTT; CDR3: CASSLDAQGNPGQPQHF
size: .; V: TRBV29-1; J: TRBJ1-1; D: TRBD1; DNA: TGCAGCGTTGTGACAGGGAACACTGAGGCTTTCTTT; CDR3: CSVVTGNTEAFF
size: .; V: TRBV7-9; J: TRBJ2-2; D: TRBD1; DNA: TGTGCCAGCAGCACGGACAGGGATTCCACCGGGGAGCTGTTTTTT; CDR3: CASSTDRDSTGELFF
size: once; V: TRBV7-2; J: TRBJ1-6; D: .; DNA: TGTGCCAGCAGCTTAGTTCAGGGGAATTCACCCCTCCACTTT; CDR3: CASSLVQGNSPLHF
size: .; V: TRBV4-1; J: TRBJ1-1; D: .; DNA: TGCGCCAGCAGCCAAGGCTTGTTGTGGAGGCTCCCCACTGAAGCTTTCTTT; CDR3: CASSQGLLWRLPTEAFF
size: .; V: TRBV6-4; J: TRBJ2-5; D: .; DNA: TGTGCCAGCAGTGAAGGGGGGGGACTGGAGCAGTACTTC; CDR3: CASSEGGGLEQYF
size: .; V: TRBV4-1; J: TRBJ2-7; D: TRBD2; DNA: TGCGCCAGCAGCCAAGGCGCGAGCGGGGGTTACGAGCAGTACTTC; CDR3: CASSQGASGGYEQYF
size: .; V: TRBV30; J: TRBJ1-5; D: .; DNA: TGTGCCTGGGCGGGGGCATCAAATCAGCCCCAGCATTTT; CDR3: CAWAGASNQPQHF
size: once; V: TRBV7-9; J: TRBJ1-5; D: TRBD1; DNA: TGTGCCAGCAGCACAGACAGGGTAACGGGCCAGCCCCAGCATTTT; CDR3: CASSTDRVTGQPQHF
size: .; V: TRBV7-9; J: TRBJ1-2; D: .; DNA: TGTGCCAGCAGAAGGACTTTCTACACCTTC; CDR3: CASRRTFYTF
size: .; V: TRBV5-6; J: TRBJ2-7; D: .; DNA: TGTGCCAGCAGCACCTACAGGTCCAAGCAGTACTTC; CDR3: CASSTYRSKQYF
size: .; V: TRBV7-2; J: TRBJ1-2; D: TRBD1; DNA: TGTGCCAGCAGCCCGCGGACAGGGAACATGGTCTATGGCTACACCTTC; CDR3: CASSPRTGNMVYGYTF
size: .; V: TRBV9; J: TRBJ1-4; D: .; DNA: TGTGCCAGCAGCGGGGGAGCAGAATGGGAAAAACTGTTTTTT; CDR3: CASSGGAEWEKLFF
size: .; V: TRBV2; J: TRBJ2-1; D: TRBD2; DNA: TGTGCCAGCAGTGACCGGGGAGGGACCTACAATGAGCAGTTCTTC; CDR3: CASSDRGGTYNEQFF
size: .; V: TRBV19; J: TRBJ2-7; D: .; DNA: TGTGCCAGTAGTATCGGCGGGGCCCTTGCCTACGAGCAGTACTTC; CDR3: CASSIGGALAYEQYF
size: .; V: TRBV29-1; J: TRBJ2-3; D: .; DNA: TGCAGCGTAGAGGACAATCTGGGGACAGATACGCAGTATTTT; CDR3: CSVEDNLGTDTQYF
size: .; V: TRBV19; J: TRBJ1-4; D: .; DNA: TGTGCCAGTAGCCCGGGGGGGGCTAATGAAAAACTGTTTTTT; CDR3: CASSPGGANEKLFF
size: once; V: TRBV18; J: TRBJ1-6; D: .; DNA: TGTGCCAGCTCACCAAGATCGGCCTATAATTCACCCCTCCACTTT; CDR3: CASSPRSAYNSPLHF
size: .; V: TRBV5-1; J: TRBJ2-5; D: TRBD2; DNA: TGCGCCAGCAGCTGGGGGGGGACTAGGACTCTACAAGAGACCCAGTACTTC; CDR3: CASSWGGTRTLQETQYF
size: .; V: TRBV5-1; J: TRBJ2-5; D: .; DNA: TGCGCCAGCAGCTCCGGAGGGGCGGGAGAGACCCAGTACTTC; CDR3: CASSSGGAGETQYF
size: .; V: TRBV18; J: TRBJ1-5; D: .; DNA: TGTGCCAGCTCAACTTGGACACCAACGGGCAATCAGCCCCAGCATTTT; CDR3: CASSTWTPTGNQPQHF
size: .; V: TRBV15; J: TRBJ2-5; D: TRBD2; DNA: TGTGCCACCAGCAGAGGGGGAGCGGGACAAGAGACCCAGTACTTC; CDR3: CATSRGGAGQETQYF
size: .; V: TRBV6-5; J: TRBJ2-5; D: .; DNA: TGTGCCAGCCGGAGGGACAGTTTAATGTGGGAGACCCAGTACTTC; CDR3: CASRRDSLMWETQYF
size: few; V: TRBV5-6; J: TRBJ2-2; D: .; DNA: TGTGCCAGCAGCGGCTGGACCGGGGAGCTGTTTTTT; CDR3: CASSGWTGELFF
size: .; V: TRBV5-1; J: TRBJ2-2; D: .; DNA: TGCGCCAGCAGCAAACGAGGGGGCACCGGGGAGCTGTTTTTT; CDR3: CASSKRGGTGELFF
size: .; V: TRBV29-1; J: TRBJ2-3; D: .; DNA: TGCAGCGCCCAGCCACTCAGGGGCACAGATACGCAGTATTTT; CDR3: CSAQPLRGTDTQYF
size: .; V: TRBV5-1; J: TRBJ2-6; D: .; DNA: TGCGCCAGCAGCCTACTAAACCCCACTGGGGCCAACGTCCTGACTTTC; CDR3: CASSLLNPTGANVLTF
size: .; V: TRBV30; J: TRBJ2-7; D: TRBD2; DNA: TGTGCCTTGGGAAGCGGGAGCTACGAGCAGTACTTC; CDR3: CALGSGSYEQYF
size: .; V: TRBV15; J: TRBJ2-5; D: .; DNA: TGTGCCACCAGCCTTCGGGGACAAGAGACCCAGTACTTC; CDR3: CATSLRGQETQYF
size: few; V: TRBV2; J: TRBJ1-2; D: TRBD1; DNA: TGTGCCAGCAGTGGGACAGGGGGCGAGGGCTACACCTTC; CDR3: CASSGTGGEGYTF
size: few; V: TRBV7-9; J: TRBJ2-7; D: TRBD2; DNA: TGTGCCAGCAGCCCCACGGGACTAGCGGGAACCTACGAGCAGTACTTC; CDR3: CASSPTGLAGTYEQYF
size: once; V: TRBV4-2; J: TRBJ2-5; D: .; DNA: TGTGCCAGCAGCCAAGATCCAGGGGTTGAGGAGACCCAGTACTTC; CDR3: CASSQDPGVEETQYF
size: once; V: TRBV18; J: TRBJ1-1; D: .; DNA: TGTGCCAGCGGAACCAGGGTGAACACTGAAGCTTTCTTT; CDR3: CASGTRVNTEAFF
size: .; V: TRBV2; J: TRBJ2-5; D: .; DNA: TGTGCCAGCACTACCATCATCGAGACCCAGTACTTC; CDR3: CASTTIIETQYF
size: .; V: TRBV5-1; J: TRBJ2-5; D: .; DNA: TGCGCCAGCAGCTTGGATCAGGGAGGTGAGACCCAGTACTTC; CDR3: CASSLDQGGETQYF
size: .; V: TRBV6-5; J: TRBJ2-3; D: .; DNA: TGTGCCAGCAGTTACTCTCGAGGTCTACCCACAGATACGCAGTATTTT; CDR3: CASSYSRGLPTDTQYF
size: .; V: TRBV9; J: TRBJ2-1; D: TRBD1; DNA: TGTGCCAGCAGCGTAGGATTGGAGGGACAGGGGGTCCGTCCGGCCTACAATGAGCAGTTCTTC; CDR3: CASSVGLEGQGVRPAYNEQFF
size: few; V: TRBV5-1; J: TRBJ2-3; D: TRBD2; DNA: TGCGCCAGCAGCTCCGGACTAGCGGAAAGCACAGATACGCAGTATTTT; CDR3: CASSSGLAESTDTQYF
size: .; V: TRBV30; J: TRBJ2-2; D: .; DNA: TGTGCCTGGAGTGTGACTGGGTTCGGGGAGCTGTTTTTT; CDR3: CAWSVTGFGELFF
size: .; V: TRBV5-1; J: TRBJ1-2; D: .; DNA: TGCGCCAGCAGCTTCAACCAGCTAGGACAGGGCTACACCTTC; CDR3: CASSFNQLGQGYTF
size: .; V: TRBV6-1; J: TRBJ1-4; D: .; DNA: TGTGCCAGCAGGGGGCAGCCTAATGAAAAACTGTTTTTT; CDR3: CASRGQPNEKLFF
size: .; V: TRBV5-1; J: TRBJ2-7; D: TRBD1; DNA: TGCGCCAGCAGCTTGGGACTTCCCGGGACAGGGTTTGAGGACTTGTCGTACGAGCAGTACTTC; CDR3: CASSLGLPGTGFEDLSYEQYF
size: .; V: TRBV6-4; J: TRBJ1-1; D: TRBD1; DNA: TGTGCCAGCAGGGAGACAGGGGGGAGAAACACTGAAGCTTTCTTT; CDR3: CASRETGGRNTEAFF
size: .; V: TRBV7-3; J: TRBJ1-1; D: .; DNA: TGTGCCAGCAGCTTAAATGTGTTGAGCACTGAAGCTTTCTTT; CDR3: CASSLNVLSTEAFF
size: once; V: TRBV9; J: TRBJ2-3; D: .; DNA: TGTGCCAGCAGCGTTGCAGGGATCGACACAGATACGCAGTATTTT; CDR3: CASSVAGIDTDTQYF
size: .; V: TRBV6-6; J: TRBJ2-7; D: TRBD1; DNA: TGTGCCAGTTCCGGGACAGCCTCCTACGAGCAGTACTTC; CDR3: CASSGTASYEQYF
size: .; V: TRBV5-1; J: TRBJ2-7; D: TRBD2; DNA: TGCGCCAGCAGCTTGGCAGCGGGGACCGTGGGGGAGCAGTACTTC; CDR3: CASSLAAGTVGEQYF
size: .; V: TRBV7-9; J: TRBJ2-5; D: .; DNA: TGTGCCAGCAGCTTAGCAGTCGGGGTGGGGACCCAGTACTTC; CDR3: CASSLAVGVGTQYF
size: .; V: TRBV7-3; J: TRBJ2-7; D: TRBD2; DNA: TGTGCCAGCAGCCCTAGCGGGAGAGGGAACGAGCAGTACTTC; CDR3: CASSPSGRGNEQYF
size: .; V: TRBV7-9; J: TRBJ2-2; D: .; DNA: TGTGCCAGCAGCTTAGGCACTACTAGTACCGGGGAGCTGTTTTTT; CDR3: CASSLGTTSTGELFF
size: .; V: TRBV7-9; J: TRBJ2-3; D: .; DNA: TGTGCCAGCAGCCGGGTCCTAGGCCCCGCCGCAGATACGCAGTATTTT; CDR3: CASSRVLGPAADTQYF
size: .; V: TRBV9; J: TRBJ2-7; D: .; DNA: TGTGCCAGCAGCGTAGGGCCAGGAAGGCAATACGACGAGCAGTACTTC; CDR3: CASSVGPGRQYDEQYF
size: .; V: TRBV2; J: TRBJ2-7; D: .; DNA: TGTGCCAGCAGTGGGGTAGTGGGGGGATCTTCCTACGAGCAGTACTTC; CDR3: CASSGVVGGSSYEQYF
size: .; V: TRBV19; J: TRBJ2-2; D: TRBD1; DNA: TGTGCCAGTAGAGACAGGGGCTACACCGGGGAGCTGTTTTTT; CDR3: CASRDRGYTGELFF